This T cell receptor (beta chain) comes out of a study of control samples from healthy donors and cancer patients. The assay was immunoSEQ multiplex PCR, and TCRdb's table has in-frame clones only and misses some. The table lists tens of thousands of clones, 65% to 90% of them singletons. V lost 3 bases, J lost 3 bases, and 18 bases lay in between. The CDR3 extends over 17 amino acids. CDR1 is LNHDA and CDR2 is SQIVND in the germline V gene (reference sequence). J is TRBJ2-1 and V is TRBV19, with D perhaps being TRBD1 or TRBD2 (5 bases each). This sequence was found in a man between 40 and 49 years old in good health. Sequencing was carried out using blood. In DNA, the CDR3 is TGTGCCAGTAGTATCTACGTGGGGCAGGGAGTCTACAATGAGCAGTTCTTC. This encodes CASSIYVGQGVYNEQFF.